The 30 T cell receptor beta chains below were found in one sample sequenced in a study of long-term antiretroviral therapy in people with HIV. Runs used v3.0 of the immunoSEQ assay and were done at survey level. Profiling relied on immunoSEQ multiplex PCR, and the TCRdb table lists in-frame clones only, not all of them. The sample yields roughly 29,000 clones, 90% to 95% seen once. The sample consisted of unsorted PBMCs, taken 6 to 6.5 years after starting antiretroviral therapy. These receptors were obtained from a man in his thirties or forties with HIV.

As to this clone: Other nucleotide sequences from this sample produce the same CDR3. The chain is built from TRBV6-4 and TRBJ2-3; D perhaps matches TRBD2 (6 bases). The CDR3 is 15 amino acids. Trimming took off 0 bases at V and 0 bases at J, with 7 bases between the two ends. Germline-derived CDR1 and CDR2 are MRHNA and SNTAGT. The CDR3 coding sequence is TGTGCCAGCAGTGACTCGGCGGGGAGCACAGATACGCAGTATTTT. Its protein is CASSDSAGSTDTQYF.

J is TRBJ2-1 and V is TRBV7-2, with D perhaps TRBD1 (5 bases). Germline V lookup: CDR1 SGHTA, CDR2 FQGNSA. V shed 5 bases and J shed 0 bases, with 11 bases lying between them. The CDR3 has 15 residues. As DNA, the CDR3 is TGTGCCAGCAGCCAGACAGCCTCCTCCTACAATGAGCAGTTCTTC. Translating gives CASSQTASSYNEQFF.

The CDR3 sequence: CASRLGGGSYNEQFF. In DNA, the CDR3 is TGTGCCAGCAGGCTGGGAGGGGGCTCCTACAATGAGCAGTTCTTC. This chain uses TRBV7-3 with TRBJ2-1; possible D gene TRBD2, 7 bases. Germline CDR1 and CDR2: SGHTA and FQGTGA. The CDR3 extends over 15 amino acids. Trimming stripped 6 bases from V and 0 bases from J, with 12 bases between.

The V gene is TRBV6-4, the J gene TRBJ1-1, with 7 positions matching TRBD1. The CDR3 consists of 14 residues. Trimming took 3 bases from V and 3 from J; bases not matched to a gene: 4. From germline, CDR1 is MRHNA and CDR2 SNTAGT. In nucleotides, the CDR3 is TGTGCCAGCAGTGAAGGGGGCCCATACACTGAAGCTTTCTTT. This encodes CASSEGGPYTEAFF.

The chain employs TRBV7-8 and TRBJ1-2; TRBD1 aligns across 8 bases. J lost 8 bases, V lost 4 bases, and 9 bases had no gene match. The CDR3 runs to 14 residues. Germline CDR1 reads SGHVS; CDR2 reads FQNEAQ. The chain's CDR3 is CASSSQGVTKGYTF. CDR3 bases: TGTGCCAGCAGCTCACAGGGGGTGACTAAGGGCTACACCTTC.

The chain has TRBV27 and TRBJ2-6; 9 nucleotides align to TRBD1. Germline assignment: CDR1 MNHEY and CDR2 SMNVEV (reference sequence). The CDR3 spans 17 residues. The ends lost 0 bases at V and 2 bases at J; junction bases unmatched: 2. The CDR3, as DNA: TGTGCCAGCAGTTTATCAGGACAGGGGACTGGGGCCAACGTCCTGACTTTC. Its protein product is CASSLSGQGTGANVLTF.

The chain is built from TRBV2 and TRBJ1-6; TRBD1 is a possible D gene (5 bases). CDR3 length: 14 amino acids. Germline-derived CDR1 and CDR2 are SNHLY and FYNNEI. The V end lost 8 bases, the J end lost 7 bases, and 15 bases lay between the germline ends. CDR3 sequence (DNA): TGTGCCAGCGGAATAACAGGCGGCAATTCACCCCTCCACTTT. Translating it yields CASGITGGNSPLHF.

This rearrangement joins TRBV9 to TRBJ2-7; TRBD1 agrees at 7 bases. The CDR3 is 16 amino acids. In germline, CDR1 is SGDLS, CDR2 YYNGEE. V shed 4 bases and J 3 bases; nucleotides not matched to a gene: 13. CDR3 sequence: CASSPSGTVDGYEQYF. The CDR3 nucleotides are TGTGCCAGCAGCCCGTCCGGGACAGTCGACGGCTACGAGCAGTACTTC.

This chain joins TRBV6-6 and TRBJ2-1; perhaps TRBD2 as D (6 bases). This CDR3 contains 11 residues. Trimming stripped 5 bases from V and 8 bases from J, with 7 bases between. CDR1 MNHNY and CDR2 SVGAGI come from the germline V gene (reference sequence). CDR3 loop: CASSRLDEQFF. CDR3 bases: TGTGCCAGCAGTCGACTAGATGAGCAGTTCTTC.

The chain employs TRBV15 and TRBJ2-7; D unclear. The CDR3 is 14 residues long. V shed 3 bases and J shed 5 bases, with 14 bases lying between them. Germline CDR1 and CDR2: LNHNV and YYDKDF (reference sequence). As DNA, the CDR3 is TGTGCCACCAGCAGTAGGTATTCTTTCCACGAGCAGTACTTC. This sequence encodes CATSSRYSFHEQYF.

The V call is TRBV7-2, the J call TRBJ2-2; D is undetermined. Trimming cost V 1 base and J 6 bases, with 6 bases left between them. The CDR3 spans 13 residues. CDR1 SGHTA and CDR2 FQGNSA come from the germline V gene. CDR3 residues: CASSLGSAGELFF. CDR3 nucleotide sequence: TGTGCCAGCAGCTTAGGTTCCGCCGGGGAGCTGTTTTTT.

The rearrangement links TRBV5-1 to TRBJ1-2; 7 nucleotides agree with TRBD1. Germline lookup yields CDR1 SGHRS and CDR2 YFSETQ. The CDR3 totals 16 residues. Germline trimming cut 6 bases from V and 4 bases from J; bases unmatched to any gene: 15. Here the CDR3 DNA reads TGCGCCAGCACCCGGGACGGGACAGCCTATCTCTATGGCTACACCTTC. It specifies CASTRDGTAYLYGYTF.

The V and J genes are TRBV10-3 and TRBJ2-7; D is possibly TRBD1 (7 bases). The CDR3 totals 13 residues. CDR1 is ENHRY and CDR2 is SYGVKD in the germline V gene. The ends were cut back, 6 bases at V and 6 bases at J, with 15 bases in the middle. CDR3 bases: TGTGCCATCAGCGGCGGGACAGCGGGCGAGCAGTACTTC. Its protein is CAISGGTAGEQYF.

This chain uses TRBV4-1 with TRBJ2-1; 11 bases match TRBD2. This CDR3 spans 15 amino acids. Per germline, CDR1 MGHRA and CDR2 YSYEKL. Germline trimming cut 6 bases from V and 5 bases from J; bases unmatched to any gene: 6. CDR3 amino acids: CASRGGLAGNNEQFF. The CDR3 DNA reads as TGCGCCAGCAGGGGTGGACTAGCGGGTAACAATGAGCAGTTCTTC.

The chain couples TRBV29-1 to TRBJ2-7; D may match TRBD1 or TRBD2 (6 bases each). Germline-derived CDR1 and CDR2 are SQVTM and ANQGSEA. The CDR3 consists of 11 residues. Trimming left V 7 bases short and J 7 bases short, with 14 bases between. The CDR3 DNA sequence: TGCAGCGCACAGCAGGGGAGGGAGCAGTACTTC. Translated: CSAQQGREQYF.

In its sample, this clone ranks as medium-sized (0.01 to 0.1%). The chain couples TRBV15 to TRBJ2-5; the match to TRBD2 covers 7 bases. The CDR3 totals 13 residues. In germline, CDR1 is LNHNV, CDR2 YYDKDF (reference sequence). The V and J ends lost 3 bases and 4 bases, in that order; junction bases with no gene match: 2. This CDR3 reads CATSSIAGETQYF. In DNA form, the CDR3 reads TGTGCCACCAGCAGTATAGCGGGAGAGACCCAGTACTTC.

The V gene is TRBV5-4, the J gene TRBJ2-2; D is undetermined. The V and J ends lost 4 bases and 7 bases respectively, with 11 bases between them. This CDR3 is built from 13 residues. The germline V gene has CDR1 SGHNT and CDR2 YYREEE (reference sequence). The DNA for the CDR3 is TGTGCCAGCAGCCTAATGGGGAACGGGGAGCTGTTTTTT. It codes for CASSLMGNGELFF.

This sequence joins TRBV9 and TRBJ2-1, with D perhaps matching TRBD2 (6 bases). This CDR3 comprises 15 residues. The V end was cut by 3 bases, the J end by 4 bases, with 14 bases between. Looked up from germline, CDR1 is SGDLS and CDR2 is YYNGEE. The CDR3 bases are TGTGCCAGCAGCGGCCGGGACTTCAGATACAATGAGCAGTTCTTC. Protein: CASSGRDFRYNEQFF.

The chain couples TRBV19 to TRBJ2-1, with TRBD2 matching 8 bases. Per the germline V gene, CDR1 is LNHDA and CDR2 is SQIVND (reference sequence). Trimming cost V 6 bases and J 2 bases; bases outside gene matches: 6. The CDR3 loop spans 15 amino acids. CDR3 in DNA: TGTGCCAGTAGCACGGGCGGGGGGCCCTACAATGAGCAGTTCTTC. This sequence encodes CASSTGGGPYNEQFF.

V usage is TRBV6-5 and J usage is TRBJ2-3; TRBD1 matches 7 bases. The V and J ends lost 4 bases and 5 bases, in that order; junction bases with no gene match: 0. Germline assignment: CDR1 MNHEY and CDR2 SVGAGI. This CDR3 spans 12 amino acids. The CDR3 DNA sequence: TGTGCCAGCAGTTCAGGGGGAGATACGCAGTATTTT. Protein: CASSSGGDTQYF.

The rearrangement joins TRBV19 to TRBJ1-4, with D possibly TRBD1 on 6 matching bases. V lost 4 bases and J lost 8, with 17 bases in between. This CDR3 is built from 15 residues. Per the germline V gene, CDR1 is LNHDA and CDR2 is SQIVND (reference sequence). The CDR3 region is CASSTNRVIKEKLFF. CDR3 coding DNA: TGTGCCAGTAGTACAAACAGGGTGATAAAAGAAAAACTGTTTTTT.

J is TRBJ2-7 and V is TRBV2, with TRBD1 identical over 7 bases. J lost 2 bases, V lost 5 bases, and 9 bases had no gene match. Germline values: CDR1 SNHLY, CDR2 FYNNEI. CDR3 size: 15 residues. CDR3 sequence reads: CASSYWPGGTYEQYF. Written as DNA, the CDR3 is TGTGCCAGCAGTTATTGGCCAGGGGGAACCTACGAGCAGTACTTC.

The chain uses TRBV7-2 and TRBJ2-1; the match to TRBD1 covers 12 bases. Germline V lookup: CDR1 SGHTA, CDR2 FQGNSA. The trim removed 2 bases at V and 10 bases at J, leaving 6 bases unmatched. This CDR3 contains 15 residues. The CDR3 reads CASSLRGQGAGEQFF. DNA for the CDR3: TGTGCCAGCAGCTTAAGGGGACAGGGGGCGGGGGAGCAGTTCTTC. The variable domain in full, with the rest retrieved from reference TRBV7-2 and TRBJ2-1, is GAGVSQSPSNKVTEKGKDVELRCDPISGHTALYWYRQSLGQGLEFLIYFQGNSAPDKSGLPSDRFSAERTGGSVSTLTIQRTQQEDSAVYLCASSLRGQGAGEQFFGPGTRLTVL.

This clone appeared a single time. The V gene is TRBV13, the J gene TRBJ1-4; 8 positions agree with TRBD1. The CDR3 runs 15 residues. CDR1 and CDR2 from the germline V gene are PRHDT and FYEKMQ (reference sequence). V shed 5 bases and J 5 bases; nucleotides not matched to a gene: 7. In nucleotides, the CDR3 is TGTGCCAGCAGCAAAACAGGGGGGACAAATGAAAAACTGTTTTTT. It translates to CASSKTGGTNEKLFF.

V and J are TRBV10-2 and TRBJ1-2; TRBD1 matches 9 bases. The junction had 11 bases not matched to a gene; V was cut back by 2 bases and J by 7 bases. The germline V gene encodes CDR1 WSHSY and CDR2 SAAADI. The CDR3 is made up of 16 amino acids. CDR3 residues: CASSEKLTGGAGGYTF. The CDR3 DNA reads as TGCGCCAGCAGTGAGAAATTAACAGGGGGCGCCGGTGGCTACACCTTC.

The chain recombines TRBV7-8 with TRBJ1-1, with 7 bases matching TRBD1. Per the germline V gene, CDR1 is SGHVS and CDR2 is FQNEAQ. With 4 bases clipped from V and 2 bases from J, the junction kept 7 bases outside the gene matches. The CDR3 is 15 amino acids. CDR3 amino acids: CASSSKGQRNTEAFF. DNA for the CDR3: TGTGCCAGCAGCTCGAAGGGACAGAGAAACACTGAAGCTTTCTTT.

This rearrangement joins TRBV5-5 to TRBJ2-7; tentatively, D is TRBD2 (6 bases). Germline CDR1 reads SGHKS; CDR2 reads YYEKEE (reference sequence). The CDR3 consists of 12 residues. Trimming took off 2 bases at V and 6 bases at J, with 9 bases between the two ends. For the CDR3, the DNA is TGTGCCAGCAGCTTTTCGGGAGTCGAGCAGTACTTC. It translates to CASSFSGVEQYF.

The chain is built from TRBV6-6 and TRBJ2-2; the D is unclear. V dropped 10 bases and J dropped 4 bases, with 13 bases sitting between them. Germline CDR1 MNHNY, CDR2 SVGAGI (reference sequence). The CDR3 loop spans 13 amino acids. CDR3 coding DNA: TGTGCCACCTACCTGACGGGCACCGGGGAGCTGTTTTTT. This translates into CATYLTGTGELFF.

The V and J genes are TRBV5-1 and TRBJ2-7; D is possibly TRBD2 (5 bases). This CDR3 contains 16 residues. The V end was cut by 0 bases, the J end by 2 bases, with 15 bases between. Germline lookup yields CDR1 SGHRS and CDR2 YFSETQ. The CDR3 DNA follows: TGCGCCAGCAGCTTGGCCGCCGGGGTCGATCCCTACGAGCAGTACTTC. As protein: CASSLAAGVDPYEQYF. Looking up the rest from reference TRBV5-1 and TRBJ2-7 gives the full variable domain: KAGVTQTPRYLIKTRGQQVTLSCSPISGHRSVSWYQQTPGQGLQFLFEYFSETQRNKGNFPGRFSGRQFSNSRSEMNVSTLELGDSALYLCASSLAAGVDPYEQYFGPGTRLTVT.

J is TRBJ2-1 and V is TRBV7-9; 7 bases fit TRBD1. The CDR3 is made up of 16 amino acids. Germline CDR1 reads SEHNR; CDR2 reads FQNEAQ (reference sequence). V shed 6 bases and J 6 bases; nucleotides not matched to a gene: 14. The DNA of the CDR3 is TGTGCCAGCAGTTACAACCCGGACAGGACACTCAATGAGCAGTTCTTC. It is translated as CASSYNPDRTLNEQFF.